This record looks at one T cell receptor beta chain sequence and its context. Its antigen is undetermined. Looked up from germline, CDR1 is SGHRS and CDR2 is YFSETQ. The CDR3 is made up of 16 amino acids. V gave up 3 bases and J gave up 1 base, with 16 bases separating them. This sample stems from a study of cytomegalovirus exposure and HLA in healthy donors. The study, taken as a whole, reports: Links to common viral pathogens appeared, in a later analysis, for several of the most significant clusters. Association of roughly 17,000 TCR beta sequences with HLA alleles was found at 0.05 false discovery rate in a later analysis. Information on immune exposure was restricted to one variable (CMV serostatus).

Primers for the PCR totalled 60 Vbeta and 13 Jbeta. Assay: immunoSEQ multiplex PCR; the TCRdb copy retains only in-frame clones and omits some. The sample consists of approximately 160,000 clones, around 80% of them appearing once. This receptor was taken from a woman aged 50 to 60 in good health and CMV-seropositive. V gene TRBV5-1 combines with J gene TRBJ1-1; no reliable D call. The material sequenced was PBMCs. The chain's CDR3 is CASSWKEVNPNTEAFF. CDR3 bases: TGCGCCAGCAGCTGGAAAGAGGTAAACCCGAACACTGAAGCTTTCTTT.